This T cell receptor (beta chain) emerged from a study of T-cell memory formation after mild COVID-19. Regarding the study as a whole: Pre-infection memory harbored some responding clones, suggesting cross-reactive memory joined. Second-wave clones reaching peak frequency on day 37 lacked confirmed SARS-CoV-2 specificity.

Sample barcodes and UMIs were carried by the TCR alpha and TCR beta cDNA libraries that 5'RACE generated with constant-segment primers. TCRdb reprocessed the 5' RACE reads with MiXCR, giving one entry per CDR3 protein. The profile covers 400,000 to 500,000 distinct CDR3 sequences, with 15% to 25% appearing a single time and around 9.2% taken by the ten largest. A note on this clonotype: The antigen remains unidentified.

CDR3 size: 16 residues. Germline assignment: CDR1 SGHDT and CDR2 YYEEEE. Trimming pared 4 bases from V and 0 bases from J, leaving 17 bases between. The TCR comes from an adult woman who had mild COVID-19 (a few samples of this study predate the infection). Cell type and time point are not known. The sequenced sample consisted of PBMCs or a T cell subset sorted from them (not recorded which). This chain joins TRBV5-6 and TRBJ2-7, with unresolved D. The CDR3 sequence is CASSKRGPLYSYEQYF. DNA for the CDR3: TGTGCCAGCAGCAAAAGAGGACCATTGTACTCCTACGAGCAGTACTTC.